This T cell receptor beta chain derives from a study of T cell repertoires in cytomegalovirus infection. V dropped 5 bases and J dropped 4; count of bases not matched to a gene: 8. This CDR3 has 15 amino acids. This clonotype occurred a few times. Its target is unknown. TCRdb independently ran MiXCR on the reads; one entry per CDR3 protein. The top ten hold more than 80% of the sample, which has more than 65,000 distinct CDR3 sequences, around half seen once. Sequenced material: CD8+ T cells from cultured PBMCs, taken from culture after CMV antigen stimulation. This clonotype was sampled from a human donor in good health (CMV status not recorded). Some clones in this sample may be carry-over from other donors' samples. The J gene is TRBJ2-3, the V gene TRBV12-3 or TRBV12-4, with TRBD2 matching over 8 bases. The CDR3 is CASSPSGGRADTQYF. The CDR3 DNA follows: TGTGCCAGCAGTCCGTCGGGGGGGCGCGCAGATACGCAGTATTTT.